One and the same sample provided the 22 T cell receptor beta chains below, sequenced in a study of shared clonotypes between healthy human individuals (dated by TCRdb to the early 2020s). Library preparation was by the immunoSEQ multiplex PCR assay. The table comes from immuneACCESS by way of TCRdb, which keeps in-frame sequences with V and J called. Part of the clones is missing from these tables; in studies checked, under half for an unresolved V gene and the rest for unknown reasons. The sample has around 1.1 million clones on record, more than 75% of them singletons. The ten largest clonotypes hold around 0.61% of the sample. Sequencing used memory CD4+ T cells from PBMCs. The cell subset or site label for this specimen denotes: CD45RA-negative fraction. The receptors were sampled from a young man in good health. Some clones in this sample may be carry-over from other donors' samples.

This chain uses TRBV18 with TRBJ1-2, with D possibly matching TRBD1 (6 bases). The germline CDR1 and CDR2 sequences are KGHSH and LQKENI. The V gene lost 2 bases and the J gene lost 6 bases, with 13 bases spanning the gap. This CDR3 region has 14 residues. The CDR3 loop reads CASSPLGGQDGYTF. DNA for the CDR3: TGTGCCAGCTCACCATTGGGGGGGCAGGATGGCTACACCTTC. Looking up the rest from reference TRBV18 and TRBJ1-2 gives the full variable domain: NAGVMQNPRHLVRRRGQEARLRCSPMKGHSHVYWYRQLPEEGLKFMVYLQKENIIDESGMPKERFSAEFPKEGPSILRIQQVVRGDSAAYFCASSPLGGQDGYTFGSGTRLTVV.

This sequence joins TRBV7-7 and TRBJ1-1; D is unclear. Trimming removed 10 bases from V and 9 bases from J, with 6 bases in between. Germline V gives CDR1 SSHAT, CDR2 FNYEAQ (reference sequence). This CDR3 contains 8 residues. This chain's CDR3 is CAIRQAFF. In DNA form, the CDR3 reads TGTGCCATCCGCCAAGCTTTCTTT.

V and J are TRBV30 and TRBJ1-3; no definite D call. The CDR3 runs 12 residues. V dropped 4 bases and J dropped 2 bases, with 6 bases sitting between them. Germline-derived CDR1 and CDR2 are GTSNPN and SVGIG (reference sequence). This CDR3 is CAWKTAGNTIYF. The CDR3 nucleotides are TGTGCCTGGAAGACGGCTGGAAACACCATATATTTT.

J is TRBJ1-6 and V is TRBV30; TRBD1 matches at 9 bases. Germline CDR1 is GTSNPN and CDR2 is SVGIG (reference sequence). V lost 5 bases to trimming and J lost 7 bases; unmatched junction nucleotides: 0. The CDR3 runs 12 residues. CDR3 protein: CAWGQGNSPLHF. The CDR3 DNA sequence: TGTGCCTGGGGACAGGGGAATTCACCCCTCCACTTT. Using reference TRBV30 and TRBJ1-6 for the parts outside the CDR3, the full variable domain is SQTIHQWPATLVQPVGSPLSLECTVEGTSNPNLYWYRQAAGRGLQLLFYSVGIGQISSEVPQNLSASRPQDRQFILSSKKLLLSDSGFYLCAWGQGNSPLHFGNGTRLTVT.

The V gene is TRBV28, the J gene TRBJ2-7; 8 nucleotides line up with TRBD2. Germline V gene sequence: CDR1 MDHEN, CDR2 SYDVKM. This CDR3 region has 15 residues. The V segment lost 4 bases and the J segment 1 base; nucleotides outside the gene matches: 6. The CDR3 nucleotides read TGTGCCAGCAGTTCCGCCGGGGGGGGTTCCTACGAGCAGTACTTC. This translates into CASSSAGGGSYEQYF.

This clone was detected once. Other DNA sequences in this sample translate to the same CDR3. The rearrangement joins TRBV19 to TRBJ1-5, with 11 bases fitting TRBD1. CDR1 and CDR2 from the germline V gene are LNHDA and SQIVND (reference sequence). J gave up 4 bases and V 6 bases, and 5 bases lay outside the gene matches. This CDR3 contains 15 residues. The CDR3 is CASRTGTGGNQPQHF. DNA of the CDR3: TGTGCCAGTAGGACCGGGACAGGGGGGAATCAGCCCCAGCATTTT.

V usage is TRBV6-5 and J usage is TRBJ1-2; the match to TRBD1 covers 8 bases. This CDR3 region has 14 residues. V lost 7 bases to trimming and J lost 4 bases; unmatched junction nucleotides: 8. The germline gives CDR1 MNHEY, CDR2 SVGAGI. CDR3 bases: TGTGCCAGCAAGGGGACCGGACAGGGCTATGGCTACACCTTC. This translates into CASKGTGQGYGYTF.

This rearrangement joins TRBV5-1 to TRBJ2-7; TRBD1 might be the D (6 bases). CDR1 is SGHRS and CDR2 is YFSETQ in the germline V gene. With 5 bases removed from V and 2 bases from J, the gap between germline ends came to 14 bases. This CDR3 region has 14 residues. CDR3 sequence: CASRWHRDTYEQYF. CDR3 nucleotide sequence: TGCGCCAGCAGGTGGCACAGGGACACCTACGAGCAGTACTTC. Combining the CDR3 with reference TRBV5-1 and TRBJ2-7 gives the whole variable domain KAGVTQTPRYLIKTRGQQVTLSCSPISGHRSVSWYQQTPGQGLQFLFEYFSETQRNKGNFPGRFSGRQFSNSRSEMNVSTLELGDSALYLCASRWHRDTYEQYFGPGTRLTVT.

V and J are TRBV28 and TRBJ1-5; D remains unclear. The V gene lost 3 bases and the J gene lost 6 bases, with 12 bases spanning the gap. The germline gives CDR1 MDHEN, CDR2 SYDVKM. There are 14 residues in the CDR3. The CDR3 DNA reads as TGTGCCAGCAGTTTTAACCCCGCGTTTCAGCCCCAGCATTTT. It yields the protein CASSFNPAFQPQHF. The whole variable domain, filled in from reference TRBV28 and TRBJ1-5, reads DVKVTQSSRYLVKRTGEKVFLECVQDMDHENMFWYRQDPGLGLRLIYFSYDVKMKEKGDIPEGYSVSREKKERFSLILESASTNQTSMYLCASSFNPAFQPQHFGDGTRLSIL.

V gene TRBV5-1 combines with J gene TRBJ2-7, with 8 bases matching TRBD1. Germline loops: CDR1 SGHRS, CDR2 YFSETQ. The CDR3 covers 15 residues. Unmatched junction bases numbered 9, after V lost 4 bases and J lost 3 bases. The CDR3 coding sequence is TGCGCCAGCAGCCACCAGGGGGCGCGATTCTACGAGCAGTACTTC. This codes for CASSHQGARFYEQYF.

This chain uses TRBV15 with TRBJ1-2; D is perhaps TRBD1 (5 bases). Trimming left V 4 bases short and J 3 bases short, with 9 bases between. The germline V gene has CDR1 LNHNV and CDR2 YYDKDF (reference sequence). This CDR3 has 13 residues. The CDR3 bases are TGTGCCACCAGCACCTTCAGGGACTATGGCTACACCTTC. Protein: CATSTFRDYGYTF. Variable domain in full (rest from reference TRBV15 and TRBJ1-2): DAMVIQNPRYQVTQFGKPVTLSCSQTLNHNVMYWYQQKSSQAPKLLFHYYDKDFNNEADTPDNFQSRRPNTSFCFLDIRSPGLGDTAMYLCATSTFRDYGYTFGSGTRLTVV.

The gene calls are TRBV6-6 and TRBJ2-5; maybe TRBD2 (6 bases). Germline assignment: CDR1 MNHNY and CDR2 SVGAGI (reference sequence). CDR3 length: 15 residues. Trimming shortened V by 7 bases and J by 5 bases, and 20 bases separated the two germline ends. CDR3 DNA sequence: TGTGCCAGCACCCCGGAGGGCCTAGTAGGGGAGACCCAGTACTTC. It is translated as CASTPEGLVGETQYF.

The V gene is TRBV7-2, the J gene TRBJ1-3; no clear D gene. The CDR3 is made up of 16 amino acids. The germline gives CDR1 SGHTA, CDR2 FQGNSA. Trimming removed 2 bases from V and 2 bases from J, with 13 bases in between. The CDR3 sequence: CASSLLPWTAGNTIYF. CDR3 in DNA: TGTGCCAGCAGCTTATTGCCGTGGACGGCTGGAAACACCATATATTTT.

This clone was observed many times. The CDR3 DNA follows: TGCGCCAGCAGCCAAGGGGATAGCGGGAGGGGAGAGACCCAGTACTTC. The encoded protein is CASSQGDSGRGETQYF. V and J are TRBV4-1 and TRBJ2-5; 11 nucleotides agree with TRBD2. After removal of 1 base from V and 4 bases from J, the junction contained 5 bases not matched to a gene. Germline V gene sequence: CDR1 MGHRA, CDR2 YSYEKL. CDR3 length: 16 residues.

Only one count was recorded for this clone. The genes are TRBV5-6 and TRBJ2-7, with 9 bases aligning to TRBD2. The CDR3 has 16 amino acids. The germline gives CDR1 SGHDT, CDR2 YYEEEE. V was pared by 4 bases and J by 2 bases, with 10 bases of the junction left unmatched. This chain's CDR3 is CASSDSTSGKTYEQYF. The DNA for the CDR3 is TGTGCCAGCAGCGACTCGACTAGCGGAAAGACCTACGAGCAGTACTTC.

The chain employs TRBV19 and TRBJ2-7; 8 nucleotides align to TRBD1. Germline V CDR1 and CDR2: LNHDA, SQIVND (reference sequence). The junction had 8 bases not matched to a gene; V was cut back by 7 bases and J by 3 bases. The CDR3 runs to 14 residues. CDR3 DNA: TGTGCCAGTACCCCCCAAGGACAGGGCTACGAGCAGTACTTC. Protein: CASTPQGQGYEQYF.

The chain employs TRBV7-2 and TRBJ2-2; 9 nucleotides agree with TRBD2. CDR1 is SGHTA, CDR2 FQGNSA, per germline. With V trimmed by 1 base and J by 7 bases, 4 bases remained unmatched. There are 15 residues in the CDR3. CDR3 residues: CASSLVAGAVGELFF. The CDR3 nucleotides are TGTGCCAGCAGCTTAGTAGCGGGAGCGGTCGGGGAGCTGTTTTTT.

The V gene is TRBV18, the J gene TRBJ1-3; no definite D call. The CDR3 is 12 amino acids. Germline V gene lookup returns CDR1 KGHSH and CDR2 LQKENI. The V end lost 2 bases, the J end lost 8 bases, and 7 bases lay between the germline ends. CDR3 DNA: TGTGCCAGCTCACCAGGGATAGACACCATATATTTT. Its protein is CASSPGIDTIYF.

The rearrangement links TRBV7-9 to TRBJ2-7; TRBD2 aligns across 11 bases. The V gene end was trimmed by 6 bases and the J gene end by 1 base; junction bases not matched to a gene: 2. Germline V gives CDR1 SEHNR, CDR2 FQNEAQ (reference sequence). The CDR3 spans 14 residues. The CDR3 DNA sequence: TGTGCCAGCAGTTCTAGCGGGAGGTCCTACGAGCAGTACTTC. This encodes CASSSSGRSYEQYF.

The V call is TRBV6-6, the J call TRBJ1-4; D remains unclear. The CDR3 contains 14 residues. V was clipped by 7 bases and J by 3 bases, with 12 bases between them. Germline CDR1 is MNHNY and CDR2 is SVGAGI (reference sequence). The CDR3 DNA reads TGTGCCAGCAAACCCGGATCGGCTAATGAAAAACTGTTTTTT. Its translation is CASKPGSANEKLFF.

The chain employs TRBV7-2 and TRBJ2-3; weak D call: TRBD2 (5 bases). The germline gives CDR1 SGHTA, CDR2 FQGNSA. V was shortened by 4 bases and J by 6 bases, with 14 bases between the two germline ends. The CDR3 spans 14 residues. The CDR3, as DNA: TGTGCCAGCAGCTCCCGAGCACTAGGGGATACGCAGTATTTT. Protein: CASSSRALGDTQYF. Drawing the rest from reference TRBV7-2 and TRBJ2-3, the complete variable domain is GAGVSQSPSNKVTEKGKDVELRCDPISGHTALYWYRQSLGQGLEFLIYFQGNSAPDKSGLPSDRFSAERTGGSVSTLTIQRTQQEDSAVYLCASSSRALGDTQYFGPGTRLTVL.

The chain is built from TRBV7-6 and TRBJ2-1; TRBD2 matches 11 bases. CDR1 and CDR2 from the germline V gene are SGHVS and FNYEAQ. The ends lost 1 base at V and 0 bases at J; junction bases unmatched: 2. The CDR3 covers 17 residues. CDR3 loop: CASSLGTSGGSYNEQFF. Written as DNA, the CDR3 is TGTGCCAGCAGCTTAGGTACTAGCGGGGGCTCCTACAATGAGCAGTTCTTC.